The present T cell receptor (beta chain) was sequenced within a study of shared clonotypes between healthy human individuals. Study results and caveats: Sampling covered blood only; tissue repertoires likely differ.

V was pared by 4 bases and J by 1 base, with 12 bases between. Germline assignment: CDR1 SGHTS and CDR2 YDEGEE. The CDR3 is made up of 15 amino acids. Per the study methods: In the immunoSEQ data, sequences were junction-only and lacked quality scores, so filtering differed. The protocol was immunoSEQ multiplex PCR, while the TCRdb copy is restricted to in-frame clones and leaves out a portion. V, J and clone size reflect that table, while D and trimming were determined from the DNA. The profile shows 2.3 million or so clones, 85% to 95% of them singletons. As to this clone: As yet, its antigen is unknown.

The rearrangement links TRBV5-8 to TRBJ1-5, with unresolved D. This sequence was found in a man younger than 30 in good health. Some clones in this sample may be carry-over from other donors' samples. Material for sequencing was naive CD4+ T cells from PBMCs. Subset given: CD45RA+ positively selected. CDR3 sequence reads: CASSHGHESNQPQHF. In DNA form, the CDR3 reads TGTGCCAGCAGCCACGGTCACGAGAGCAATCAGCCCCAGCATTTT.